This T cell receptor (beta chain) was documented in a study of beta chain features in type 1 diabetes. This clone turned up a few times. Germline-derived CDR1 and CDR2 are SQVTM and ANQGSEA. Between the trimmed V and J ends, which lost 1 base and 6 bases, there was a span of 15 bases. The CDR3 length is 15 residues. cDNA synthesis used the whole RNA isolate, giving expressed TCRB sequences. Only in-frame clones appear in the TCRdb table, and some are missing; sequencing was by immunoSEQ multiplex PCR. In the table there are more than 300,000 clones, over 9.5% of which are singletons. The sample comprised naive CD4+ T cells from blood. This TCR derives from a man younger than 35 in good health. This rearrangement joins TRBV29-1 to TRBJ1-4; D perhaps matches TRBD1 (5 bases). CDR3 bases: TGCAGCGTTGAAGTGGCTTCGCGGGGCGATGAAAAACTGTTTTTT. Translation gives CSVEVASRGDEKLFF.